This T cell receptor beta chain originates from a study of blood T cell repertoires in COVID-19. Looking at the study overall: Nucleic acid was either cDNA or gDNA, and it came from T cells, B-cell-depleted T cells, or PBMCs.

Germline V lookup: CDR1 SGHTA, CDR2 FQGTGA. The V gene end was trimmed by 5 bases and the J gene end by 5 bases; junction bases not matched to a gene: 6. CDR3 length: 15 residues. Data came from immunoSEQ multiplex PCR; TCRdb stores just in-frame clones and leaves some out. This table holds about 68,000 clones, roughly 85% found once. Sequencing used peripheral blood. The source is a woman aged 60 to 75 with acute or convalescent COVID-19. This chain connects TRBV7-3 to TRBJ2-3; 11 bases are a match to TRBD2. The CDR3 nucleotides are TGTGCCAGCAGCCAACTAGCGGGGGAGGTAGATACGCAGTATTTT. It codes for CASSQLAGEVDTQYF.